The present entry profiles one T cell receptor beta chain with its context. This clonotype was counted at least ten times. The antigen it binds to is not known. No much larger clone exists at a distance of one base, and base qualities are not known. The source of the sample is a study of T cells in Graves' hyperthyroidism and ophthalmopathy (dated by TCRdb to about 2019). Background for the entire study: Peripheral blood was sampled at the time of initial diagnosis, prior to any treatment. A discovery cohort of roughly 100 patients, approximately 44 with Graves' ophthalmopathy and about 58 with stable Graves' hyperthyroidism, was used to find distinguishing TCR V-J signatures. Prospective prediction of ophthalmopathy was tested in an independent validation cohort of 18 to 20 hyperthyroidism patients and around 16 patients who later progressed to ophthalmopathy. The 100 or so discovery patients were randomly split 7:3 into training and test sets. Thyroid tissue and blood T-cell repertoires from several Graves' hyperthyroidism patients were also compared in the study. After sampling, hyperthyroidism patients received methimazole starting at 30 mg daily, and ophthalmopathy patients received high-dose intravenous methylprednisolone. The paper reports TCR Vbeta CDR3 sequencing of some 140 peripheral blood samples: around 41 ophthalmopathy, roughly 80 hyperthyroidism and around 17 progressor patients. What the research found in general, with its limitations: During validation, the model predicted progression to ophthalmopathy a median of roughly 7.1 months ahead of onset, with roughly 65% sensitivity and around 73% specificity. Most expanded thyroid clonotypes (frequency above 0.001) were also detected in blood, suggesting blood repertoires may reflect thyroid immune responses. A model built on a 13 V-J signature distinguished ophthalmopathy from stable hyperthyroidism, reaching about 88% sensitivity and around 81% specificity in cross-validation and 80%/75% in testing. No statistical method was used to set the sample size in advance, and investigators knew the group allocation.

Graves' hyperthyroidism was defined as stable when no progression to ophthalmopathy occurred over 18 months of follow-up. Hyperthyroidism patients were newly diagnosed, had a disease duration of under 2 months, and were aged 18 to 65 years. Exclusion was applied to patients with uncontrolled infections, other autoimmune diseases, pregnancy or lactation. Clinical symptoms, serum thyroxine and TRAb, thyroid ultrasound, and orbital computed tomography formed the basis for the diagnoses. Ficoll-Paque density gradient centrifugation was used to isolate PBMCs from approximately 10 ml of fresh peripheral blood. Total RNA was extracted with Trizol reagent, and quality was checked on an Agilent 2100 Bioanalyzer. The V end gives up 3 bases and the J end 4 bases, leaving 19 bases in the junction not matched to a gene. Including cysteine and phenylalanine, the CDR3 has 19 amino acids. Of all the DNA, just the CDR3 is kept, 57 bases in frame from base 1.

The TCR beta CDR3 regions were amplified from the RNA transcripts. For the first round of RT-PCR on the TCR CDR3, the HTBI primer set was used together with the Qiagen OneStep RT-PCR kit. Libraries were constructed in a second round of multiplex PCR, after which size selection and purification were performed. Libraries were sequenced paired-end with 100 bp reads on an Illumina HiSeq2000. For the original study's pipeline: SOAPnuke was used to process the raw data, with reads discarded if the reads contained adapters or uncalled bases, had a mean Phred below 15, or lacked an exact constant-primer or identifier match. COPE v1.2.5 was used to merge the high-quality paired reads, and each unique nucleotide sequence was defined as a clonotype. Clonotypes were aligned to IMGT TRBV, TRBD and TRBJ reference segments using MiTCR v1.1. The analysis included only V-J combinations with a frequency above 0.0001, which together covered 98% to 99.2% of the repertoires. A TCS score was defined as the ratio between F50 (clonal expansion) and ExV (chaos), using BLOSUM62-based TCRdist between CDR3 peptides within each V-J. Welch's t-statistics and random forest reduced 500 to 650 V-J features to 10 to 15, which were used in a naive Bayes classifier (R e1071). TCRdb reworked the public reads: Q25 trimming with fastp, MiXCR clone assembly, productive beta chains retained. One record per CDR3 amino acid sequence lists the most common genes and DNA. The V and J calls come from TCRdb's annotation, not from the publication. The sample records approximately 520,000 distinct CDR3 sequences, roughly 20% of which are singletons. Jointly, the top ten make up approximately 25% of the sample.

Sample: blood. Recombination linked TRBV12-3 or TRBV12-4 to TRBJ2-7; 9 bases in between match TRBD1. The TCR comes from a man in his late teens or twenties with Graves' hyperthyroidism. The CDR3 sequence is CASSFSLPHRGRVGYEQYF. The DNA sequence is as follows: TGTGCCAGCAGTTTTTCCCTGCCGCACAGGGGGCGCGTGGGTTACGAGCAGTACTTC.